Listed below are T cell receptor beta chains from one sample, sequenced in a study of identical twins. Using its own MiXCR run on the 5' RACE reads, TCRdb lists one record per CDR3 protein. The sample contains 510,000 or so distinct CDR3 sequences, over 12% of which appear only once. These data were likewise used in another study, on yellow fever vaccine responses in identical twins.

Sequenced: CD4+ T cells sorted from blood. These receptors were obtained from a woman aged 18 to 35 in good health. Both conserved end residues are trimmed from each CDR3. Clone size is not always given. Where it is, it says once, few, many or a class for expanded clones.

TRBJ2-7,-,TRBV20-1,SASGGITYEQY
TRBJ2-3,many,TRBV12-3/TRBV12-4,ASSLKAGTGYTDTQY
TRBJ2-1,few,TRBV24-1,ATSESLRDRGYGEQF
TRBJ2-1,-,TRBV4-1,ASSQGETKQF
TRBJ1-5,few,TRBV10-2,ASTDPRGNQPQH
TRBJ2-5,few,TRBV20-1,SARVGRDQY
TRBJ2-2,-,TRBV12-3/TRBV12-4,ASSRGGARGTGELF
TRBJ2-1,few,TRBV6-1,ASRRTSGAHHYNEQF
TRBJ2-5,-,TRBV29-1,STLTGTGTTQY
TRBJ1-4,-,TRBV2,ASTSGSGGREKLF
TRBJ1-3,-,TRBV5-1,ASSPQSSSGNTIY
TRBJ2-5,few,TRBV5-1,ASSLRLAGGPGKETQY
TRBJ2-5,few,TRBV20-1,SARDISGGPY
TRBJ1-4,-,TRBV15,ASGQTTNEKLF
TRBJ2-5,-,TRBV6-5,ASSYSGSGAQETQY
TRBJ2-7,-,TRBV25-1,ASSELGVREQY
TRBJ1-1,-,TRBV5-1,ASSLGGPVTEAF